A single sample is the source of the 9 T cell receptor beta chains below, sequenced in a study of cytomegalovirus exposure and HLA in healthy donors. This PCR relied on a set of 60 Vbeta primers and 13 Jbeta primers. Sequencing used immunoSEQ multiplex PCR; TCRdb keeps in-frame clones, though not all of them. The sample lists fewer than 200,000 clones; approximately 81% were seen once. Sequencing used PBMCs. The receptor set was obtained from a male donor in good health and CMV-seronegative.

This chain uses TRBV7-6 with TRBJ2-7; perhaps TRBD1 as D (7 bases). Germline assignment: CDR1 SGHVS and CDR2 FNYEAQ. Trimming removed 5 bases from V and 2 bases from J, with 16 bases in between. The CDR3 has 15 amino acids. The CDR3 nucleotides read TGTGCCAGCAGCCGGGCGGGACAGACAGCCTACGAGCAGTACTTC. Its translation: CASSRAGQTAYEQYF.

The CDR3 DNA reads TGTGCCAGCAGTCCCCACCTCGGACAGGGTTACAATCAGCCCCAGCATTTT. This translates into CASSPHLGQGYNQPQHF. The chain uses TRBV28 and TRBJ1-5; 8 bases line up with TRBD1. Germline CDR1 is MDHEN and CDR2 is SYDVKM. After removal of 5 bases from V and 3 bases from J, the junction contained 12 bases not matched to a gene. This CDR3 region has 17 residues.

The rearrangement joins TRBV6-1 to TRBJ1-2; 8 bases map to TRBD1. After removal of 5 bases from V and 6 bases from J, the junction contained 5 bases not matched to a gene. Germline V gene data show CDR1 as MNHNS and CDR2 as SASEGT. The CDR3 runs 13 residues. The CDR3 sequence is CASSSDRGNGYTF. In DNA form, the CDR3 reads TGTGCCAGCAGTTCCGACAGGGGTAATGGCTACACCTTC.

The chain has TRBV10-3 and TRBJ2-5, with 8 bases aligning to TRBD2. V shed 0 bases and J 5 bases; nucleotides not matched to a gene: 17. CDR1 is ENHRY, CDR2 SYGVKD, per germline. The CDR3 extends over 19 amino acids. This CDR3 reads CAISESAGLGSGDTETQYF. DNA for the CDR3: TGTGCCATCAGTGAGTCGGCTGGGCTCGGTAGCGGGGACACTGAGACCCAGTACTTC.

The V call is TRBV4-2, the J call TRBJ1-4; 9 bases map to TRBD1. With V trimmed by 1 base and J by 5 bases, 5 bases remained unmatched. Germline loops: CDR1 LGHNA, CDR2 YNFKEQ. This CDR3 has 16 residues. CDR3 protein: CASSQVRGQGNEKLFF. The CDR3 coding sequence is TGTGCCAGCAGCCAAGTCCGGGGACAGGGAAATGAAAAACTGTTTTTT.

The chain has TRBV27 and TRBJ2-7, with 9 bases that match TRBD1. V lost 6 bases, J lost 1 base, and 13 bases stayed unmatched. The germline V gene has CDR1 MNHEY and CDR2 SMNVEV (reference sequence). The length of the CDR3 is 17 residues. Here the CDR3 DNA reads TGTGCCAGCAGCCTATCAGCCGCGGGACAGGGATCCTACGAGCAGTACTTC. This translates into CASSLSAAGQGSYEQYF.

J is TRBJ2-1 and V is TRBV19; the D is unclear. The CDR3 is made up of 14 amino acids. Deletions cut 3 bases from V and 2 bases from J, with 8 bases between. The germline V gene has CDR1 LNHDA and CDR2 SQIVND (reference sequence). The DNA for the CDR3 is TGTGCCAGTAGTATGCCAGGAACCTACAATGAGCAGTTCTTC. Translating gives CASSMPGTYNEQFF.

The gene calls are TRBV5-6 and TRBJ2-5; possibly TRBD1 for D (6 bases). The J call may be incorrect, as the DNA end agrees better with TRBJ2-7. Germline values: CDR1 SGHDT, CDR2 YYEEEE. The CDR3 sequence is 13 residues long. CDR3 residues: CASSLDRDYEQYF. CDR3 DNA: TGTGCCAGCAGCTTGGACAGGGACTACGAGCAGTACTTC.

The gene calls are TRBV27 and TRBJ2-2, with TRBD2 matching 10 bases. This CDR3 region has 19 residues. CDR1 MNHEY and CDR2 SMNVEV come from the germline V gene (reference sequence). V dropped 11 bases and J dropped 0; count of bases not matched to a gene: 18. CDR3 sequence: CAGRRRLAGDKTNTGELFF. DNA for the CDR3: TGTGCCGGACGCAGACGACTAGCGGGTGACAAAACGAACACCGGGGAGCTGTTTTTT.